These 15 T cell receptor beta chains originate from one sample sequenced in a study of shared clonotypes between healthy human individuals. Assay used: immunoSEQ multiplex PCR; TCRdb lists only in-frame clones, some missing. The sample has about 470,000 clones, 79% seen once. The sequencing input was PBMCs. The receptor source for this set is a woman aged 40 to 49 in good health. Some clones in this sample may be carry-over from other donors' samples.

This clone was recorded a few times. The chain combines TRBV6-5 with TRBJ1-1; the D gene is possibly TRBD1 (5 bases). Germline lookup yields CDR1 MNHEY and CDR2 SVGAGI. This CDR3 is 14 amino acids long. V lost 2 bases and J 4 bases, leaving 11 bases between the germline ends. Here the CDR3 reads CASSYVGASTEAFF. CDR3 sequence (DNA): TGTGCCAGCAGTTACGTAGGGGCGAGCACTGAAGCTTTCTTT.

This sequence joins TRBV18 and TRBJ1-1; no reliable D call. The germline V gene encodes CDR1 KGHSH and CDR2 LQKENI. Trimming took 1 base from V and 1 from J, leaving 4 bases between them. This CDR3 spans 13 amino acids. The CDR3 nucleotides are TGTGCCAGCTCACCACTCCAGAACACTGAAGCTTTCTTT. Its protein product is CASSPLQNTEAFF.

The chain combines TRBV2 with TRBJ2-1, with a tentative D call TRBD2 (6 bases). V was shortened by 4 bases and J by 9 bases, with 19 bases between the two germline ends. CDR1 SNHLY and CDR2 FYNNEI come from the germline V gene. The CDR3 spans 15 residues. DNA for the CDR3: TGTGCCAGCAGTGCCGGGGGACCGAGGCGTGCTGAGCAGTTCTTC. This translates into CASSAGGPRRAEQFF.

V is TRBV4-2 and J is TRBJ2-7; 8 bases agree with TRBD2. The CDR3 is 14 amino acids. Per germline, CDR1 LGHNA and CDR2 YNFKEQ. V trimming: 4 bases; J trimming: 1 base; junction bases outside the gene matches: 3. CDR3 sequence (DNA): TGTGCCAGCAGCCTTTTAGCGGGATCCTACGAGCAGTACTTC. It translates to CASSLLAGSYEQYF.

DNA for the CDR3: TGTGCCAGCAGCTCCCGGGCTAGCGGGATCAGGCGAGAGACCCAGTACTTC. Encoded protein: CASSSRASGIRRETQYF. This sequence joins TRBV5-4 and TRBJ2-5; 9 bases fit TRBD2. There are 17 residues in the CDR3. Germline-derived CDR1 and CDR2 are SGHNT and YYREEE (reference sequence). V dropped 3 bases and J dropped 4; count of bases not matched to a gene: 13.

The chain employs TRBV7-3 and TRBJ2-1; no definite D call. CDR1 and CDR2 (germline): SGHTA, FQGTGA. The germline V and J ends were trimmed by 4 bases and 4 bases, with 14 bases remaining between them. The CDR3 is 15 residues long. The CDR3 sequence is CASSSGPDPYNEQFF. CDR3 bases: TGTGCCAGCAGCTCCGGACCCGATCCATACAATGAGCAGTTCTTC.

As for this clone: This may be a read error: a much more frequent sequence differs by one nucleotide. The CDR3 region is CASSQEVGTGGYNEQFF. The CDR3 coding sequence is TGCGCCAGCAGCCAAGAGGTTGGGACTGGGGGGTACAATGAGCAGTTCTTC. This sequence joins TRBV4-3 and TRBJ2-1; D is perhaps TRBD2 (6 bases). The germline CDR1 and CDR2 sequences are LGHNA and YSLEER. V dropped 0 bases and J dropped 4 bases, with 16 bases sitting between them. CDR3 length: 17 residues.

J is TRBJ2-7 and V is TRBV6-1; 7 positions match TRBD1. V shed 4 bases, J shed 3 bases, and the junction held 9 bases outside the gene matches. Germline CDR1 and CDR2: MNHNS and SASEGT. The CDR3 runs to 15 residues. The CDR3 loop reads CASSVLTGANYEQYF. CDR3 DNA: TGTGCCAGCAGTGTACTAACAGGGGCCAACTACGAGCAGTACTTC.

The rearrangement uses TRBV19 and TRBJ1-1; unclear D gene. Germline CDR1 is LNHDA and CDR2 is SQIVND (reference sequence). The CDR3 runs to 16 residues. V was clipped by 9 bases and J by 5 bases, with 25 bases between them. The CDR3 here is CASPPFGGGSSTEAFF. Here the CDR3 DNA reads TGTGCCAGCCCCCCTTTTGGCGGAGGGAGTAGTACTGAAGCTTTCTTT.

This clone was recorded a few times. The V and J genes are TRBV30 and TRBJ2-5; D is possibly TRBD1 (5 bases). Germline V gene data show CDR1 as GTSNPN and CDR2 as SVGIG (reference sequence). Deletions cut 0 bases from V and 5 bases from J, with 10 bases between. The CDR3 covers 13 residues. CDR3 in amino acids: CAWSVWGRETQYF. DNA of the CDR3: TGTGCCTGGAGTGTGTGGGGCCGGGAGACCCAGTACTTC.

This clone was detected only once. The DNA is omitted, as the CDR3 cannot be located on it reliably, and the CDR3 follows TCRdb's listing. The chain employs TRBV21-1 and TRBJ2-3; TRBD1 reflects the table's D call only, with no check against the DNA. TRBV21-1 is described as a pseudogene. 19 amino acids form the CDR3, both terminal residues included. CDR3 sequence: CASSKDGVGQGASTDTQYF.

The V and J genes are TRBV28 and TRBJ2-3; D gene unclear. With 10 bases removed from V and 0 bases from J, the gap between germline ends came to 17 bases. The germline gives CDR1 MDHEN, CDR2 SYDVKM. The CDR3 consists of 15 residues. The CDR3 DNA is TGTGCCACCGCCCAAAGACATTCGAGCACAGATACGCAGTATTTT. Amino acid sequence: CATAQRHSSTDTQYF.

As DNA, the CDR3 is TGTGCCAGCAGCTCGACAAACAAGGGCGCTGAAGCTTTCTTT. Protein: CASSSTNKGAEAFF. J is TRBJ1-1 and V is TRBV5-4; no firm D call. The CDR3 is made up of 14 amino acids. Germline-derived CDR1 and CDR2 are SGHNT and YYREEE (reference sequence). Trimming stripped 3 bases from V and 6 bases from J, with 15 bases between.

The chain combines TRBV19 with TRBJ1-1; D is uncertain. This CDR3 has 16 amino acids. V shed 11 bases and J shed 5 bases, with 27 bases lying between them. The germline CDR1 and CDR2 sequences are LNHDA and SQIVND (reference sequence). The CDR3 region is CASQGSYLGFGTEAFF. In DNA, the CDR3 is TGTGCCTCCCAAGGCTCTTATTTGGGATTTGGAACTGAAGCTTTCTTT.

The gene calls are TRBV19 and TRBJ2-3, with D unresolved. Germline CDR1 reads LNHDA; CDR2 reads SQIVND (reference sequence). V was trimmed by 6 bases and J by 6 bases, leaving 13 bases between them. The CDR3 is 13 residues long. Here the CDR3 DNA reads TGTGCCAGTAGATTCCTCCCGCGGGATACGCAGTATTTT. Protein sequence: CASRFLPRDTQYF.